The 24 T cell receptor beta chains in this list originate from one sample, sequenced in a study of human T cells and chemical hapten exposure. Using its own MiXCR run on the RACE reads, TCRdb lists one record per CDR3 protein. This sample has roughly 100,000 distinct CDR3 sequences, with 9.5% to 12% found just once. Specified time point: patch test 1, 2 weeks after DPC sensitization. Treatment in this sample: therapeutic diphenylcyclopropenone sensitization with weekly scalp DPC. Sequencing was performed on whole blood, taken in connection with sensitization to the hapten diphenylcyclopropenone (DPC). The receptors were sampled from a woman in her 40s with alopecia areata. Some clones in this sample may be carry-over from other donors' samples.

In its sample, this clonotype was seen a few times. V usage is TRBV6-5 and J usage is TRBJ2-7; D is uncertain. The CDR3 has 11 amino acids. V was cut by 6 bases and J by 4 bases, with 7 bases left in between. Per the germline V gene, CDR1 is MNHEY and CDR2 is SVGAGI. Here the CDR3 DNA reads TGTGCCAGCAGGTTACAGTACGAGCAGTACTTC. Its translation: CASRLQYEQYF.

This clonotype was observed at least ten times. CDR3 bases: TGTGCCAGCAGCCCGCAATCGACTAGCCCCAATAGAAGGGAGCAGTTCTTC. The encoded protein is CASSPQSTSPNRREQFF. The chain recombines TRBV7-9 with TRBJ2-1, with 7 positions matching TRBD2. The junction had 20 bases not matched to a gene; V was cut back by 5 bases and J by 10 bases. CDR1 is SEHNR, CDR2 FQNEAQ, per germline (reference sequence). The CDR3 contains 17 residues.

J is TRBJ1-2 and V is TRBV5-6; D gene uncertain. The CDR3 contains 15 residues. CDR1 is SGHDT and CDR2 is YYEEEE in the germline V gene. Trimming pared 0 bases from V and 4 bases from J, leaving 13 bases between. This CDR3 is CASSLGSGIGYGYTF. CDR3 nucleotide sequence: TGTGCCAGCAGCTTGGGGTCGGGAATCGGCTATGGCTACACCTTC.

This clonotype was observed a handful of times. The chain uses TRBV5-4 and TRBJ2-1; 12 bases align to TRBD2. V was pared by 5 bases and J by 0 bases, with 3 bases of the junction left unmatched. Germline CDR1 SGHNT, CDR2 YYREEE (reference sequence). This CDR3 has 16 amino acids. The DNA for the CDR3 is TGTGCCAGCAGGGAGACTAGCGGGGGCTCCTACAATGAGCAGTTCTTC. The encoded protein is CASRETSGGSYNEQFF.

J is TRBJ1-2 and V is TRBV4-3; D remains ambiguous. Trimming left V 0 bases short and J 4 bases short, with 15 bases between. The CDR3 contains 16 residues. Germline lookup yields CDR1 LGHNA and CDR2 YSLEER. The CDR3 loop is CASSQEPYNLLYGYTF. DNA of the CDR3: TGCGCCAGCAGCCAAGAACCCTACAATCTTCTCTATGGCTACACCTTC.

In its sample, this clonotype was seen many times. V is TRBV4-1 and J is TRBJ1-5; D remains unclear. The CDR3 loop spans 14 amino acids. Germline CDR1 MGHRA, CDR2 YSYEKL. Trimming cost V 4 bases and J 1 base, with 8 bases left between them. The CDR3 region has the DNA TGCGCCAGCAGCCTAGCCCTGAGCAATCAGCCCCAGCATTTT. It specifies CASSLALSNQPQHF.

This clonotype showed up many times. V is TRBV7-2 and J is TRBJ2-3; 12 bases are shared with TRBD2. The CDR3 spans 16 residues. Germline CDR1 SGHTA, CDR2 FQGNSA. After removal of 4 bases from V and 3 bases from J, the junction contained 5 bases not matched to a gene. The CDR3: CASSSLAGGPTDTQYF. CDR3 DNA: TGTGCCAGCAGCTCCCTAGCGGGGGGGCCTACAGATACGCAGTATTTT.

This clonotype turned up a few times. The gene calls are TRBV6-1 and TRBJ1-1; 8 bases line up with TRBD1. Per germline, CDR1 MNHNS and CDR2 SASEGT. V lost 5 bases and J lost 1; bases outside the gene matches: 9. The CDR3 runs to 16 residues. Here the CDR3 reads CASSPTAGQGNTEAFF. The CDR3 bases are TGTGCCAGCAGTCCCACCGCCGGACAGGGGAACACTGAAGCTTTCTTT.

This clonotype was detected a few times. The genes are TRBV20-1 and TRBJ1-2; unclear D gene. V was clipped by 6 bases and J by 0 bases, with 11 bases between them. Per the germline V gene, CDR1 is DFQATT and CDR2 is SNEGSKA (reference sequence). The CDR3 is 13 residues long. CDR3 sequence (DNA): TGCAGTGCCATCCGGAGGGCTAACTATGGCTACACCTTC. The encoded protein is CSAIRRANYGYTF.

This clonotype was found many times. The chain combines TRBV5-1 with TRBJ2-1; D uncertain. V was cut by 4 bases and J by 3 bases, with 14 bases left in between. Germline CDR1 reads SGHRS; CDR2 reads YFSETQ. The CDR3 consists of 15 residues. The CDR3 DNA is TGCGCCAGCAGCCCCGAAGGAGCCGACTACAATGAGCAGTTCTTC. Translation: CASSPEGADYNEQFF.

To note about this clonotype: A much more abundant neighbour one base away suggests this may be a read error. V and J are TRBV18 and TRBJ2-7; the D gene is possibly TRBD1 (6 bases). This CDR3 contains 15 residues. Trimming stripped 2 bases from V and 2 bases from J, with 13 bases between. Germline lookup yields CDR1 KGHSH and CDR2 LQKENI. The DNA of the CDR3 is TGTGCCAGCTCACCATCGAGGCAGGGGACCTACGAGCAGTACTTC. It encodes CASSPSRQGTYEQYF.

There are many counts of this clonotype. The CDR3 DNA follows: TGCGCCAGCAGCCCCCGGGGACTAGCGGGAGAGGCCGGGGAGCTGTTTTTT. Translation: CASSPRGLAGEAGELFF. The chain joins TRBV4-1 to TRBJ2-2, with 14 bases matching TRBD2. Trimming at V came to 4 bases and at J to 6 bases, leaving 7 bases not matched to a gene. The CDR3 spans 17 residues. CDR1 is MGHRA, CDR2 YSYEKL, per germline.

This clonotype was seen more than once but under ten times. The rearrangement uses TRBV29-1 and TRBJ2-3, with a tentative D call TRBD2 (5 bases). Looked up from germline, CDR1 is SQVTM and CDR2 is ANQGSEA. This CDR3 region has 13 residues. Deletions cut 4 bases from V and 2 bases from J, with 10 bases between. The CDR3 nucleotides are TGCAGCGTTGGCTTTAGCGACACAGATACGCAGTATTTT. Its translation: CSVGFSDTDTQYF.

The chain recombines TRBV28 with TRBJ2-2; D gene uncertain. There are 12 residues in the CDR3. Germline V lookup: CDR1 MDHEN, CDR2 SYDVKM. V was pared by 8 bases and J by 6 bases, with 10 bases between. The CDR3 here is CASLKQPGELFF. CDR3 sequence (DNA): TGTGCCAGCCTGAAACAACCCGGGGAGCTGTTTTTT.

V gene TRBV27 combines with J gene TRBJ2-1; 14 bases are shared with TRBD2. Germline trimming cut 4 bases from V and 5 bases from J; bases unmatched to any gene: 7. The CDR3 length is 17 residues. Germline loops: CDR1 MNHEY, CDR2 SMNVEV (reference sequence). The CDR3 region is CASSSLRLAGGNNEQFF. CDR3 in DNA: TGTGCCAGCAGTTCCCTAAGACTAGCGGGAGGGAACAATGAGCAGTTCTTC.

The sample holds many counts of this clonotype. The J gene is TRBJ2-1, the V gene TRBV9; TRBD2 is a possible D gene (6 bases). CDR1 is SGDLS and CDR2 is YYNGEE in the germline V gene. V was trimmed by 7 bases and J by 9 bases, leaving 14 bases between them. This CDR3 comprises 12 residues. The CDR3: CASRAGRGEQFF. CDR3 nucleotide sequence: TGTGCCAGCCGGGCGGGAAGGGGTGAGCAGTTCTTC. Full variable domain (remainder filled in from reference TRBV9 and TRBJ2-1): DSGVTQTPKHLITATGQRVTLRCSPRSGDLSVYWYQQSLDQGLQFLIQYYNGEERAKGNILERFSAQQFPDLHSELNLSSLELGDSALYFCASRAGRGEQFFGPGTRLTVL.

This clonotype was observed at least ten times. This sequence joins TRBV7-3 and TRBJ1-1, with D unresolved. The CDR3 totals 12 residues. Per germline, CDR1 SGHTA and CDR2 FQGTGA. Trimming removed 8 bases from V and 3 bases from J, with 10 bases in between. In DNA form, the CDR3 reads TGTGCCAGCTCCCCTGGGGACACTGAAGCTTTCTTT. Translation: CASSPGDTEAFF.

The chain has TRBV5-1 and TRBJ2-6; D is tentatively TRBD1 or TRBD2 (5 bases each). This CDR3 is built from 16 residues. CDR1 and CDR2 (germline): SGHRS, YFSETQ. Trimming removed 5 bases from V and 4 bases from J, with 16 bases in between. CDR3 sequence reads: CASSGVRDAGANVLTF. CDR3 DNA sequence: TGCGCCAGCAGTGGAGTCCGGGACGCAGGGGCCAACGTCCTGACTTTC.

This CDR3 is CASSLETGSGETQYF. DNA of the CDR3: TGCGCCAGCAGCCTGGAGACAGGGAGTGGGGAGACCCAGTACTTC. The chain joins TRBV4-3 to TRBJ2-5; 7 positions match TRBD1. The CDR3 loop spans 15 amino acids. CDR1 and CDR2 (germline): LGHNA, YSLEER. The V and J ends lost 4 bases and 5 bases, in that order; junction bases with no gene match: 10.

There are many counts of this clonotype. The CDR3 sequence: CSVEDHAGQPQHF. CDR3 in DNA: TGCAGCGTTGAAGATCATGCGGGGCAGCCCCAGCATTTT. This chain connects TRBV29-1 to TRBJ1-5, with D hard to call. The CDR3 is 13 amino acids. Germline CDR1 and CDR2: SQVTM and ANQGSEA. V lost 0 bases and J 7 bases, leaving 10 bases between the germline ends.

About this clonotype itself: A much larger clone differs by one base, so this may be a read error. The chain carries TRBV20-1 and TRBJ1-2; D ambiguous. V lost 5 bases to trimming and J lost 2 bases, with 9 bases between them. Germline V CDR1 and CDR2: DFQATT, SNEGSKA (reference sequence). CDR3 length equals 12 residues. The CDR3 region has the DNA TGCAGTGCTCCGTCAGGAAACTATGGCTACACCTTC. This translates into CSAPSGNYGYTF.

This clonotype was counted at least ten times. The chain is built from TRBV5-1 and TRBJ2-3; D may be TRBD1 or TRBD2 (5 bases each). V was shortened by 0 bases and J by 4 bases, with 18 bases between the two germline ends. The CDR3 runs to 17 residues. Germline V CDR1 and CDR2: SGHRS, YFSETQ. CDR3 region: CASSLGGTIGNADTQYF. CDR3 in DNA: TGCGCCAGCAGCTTGGGTGGGACCATCGGAAACGCAGATACGCAGTATTTT.

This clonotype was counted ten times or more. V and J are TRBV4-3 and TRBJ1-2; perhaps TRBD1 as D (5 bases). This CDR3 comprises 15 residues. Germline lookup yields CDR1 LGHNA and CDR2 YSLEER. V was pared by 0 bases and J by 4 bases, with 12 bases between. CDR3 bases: TGCGCCAGCAGCCAAGATATAAGACAGCGCTATGGCTACACCTTC. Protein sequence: CASSQDIRQRYGYTF.

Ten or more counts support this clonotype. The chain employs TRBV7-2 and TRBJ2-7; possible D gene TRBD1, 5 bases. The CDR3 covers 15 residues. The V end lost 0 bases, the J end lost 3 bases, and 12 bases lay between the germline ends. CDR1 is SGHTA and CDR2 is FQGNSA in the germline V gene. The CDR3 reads CASSLASRQNYEQYF. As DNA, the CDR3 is TGTGCCAGCAGCTTAGCTTCCAGACAGAACTACGAGCAGTACTTC.